The subject of this entry is one T cell receptor beta chain. What it recognizes is unknown. This sample includes further DNA sequences coding for the same CDR3. The source of the sample is a study of shared clonotypes between healthy human individuals. Findings and caveats of the study: It was the few donors that limited the genetic and exposure-history diversity represented. Naive subsets typically showed greater estimated richness than memory subsets.

In germline, CDR1 is SGHNT, CDR2 YYREEE (reference sequence). The CDR3 length is 14 residues. Between the trimmed V and J ends, which lost 2 bases and 1 base, there was a span of 9 bases. The authors distributed each subset's genomic DNA evenly over several immunoSEQ plates. As processed by the authors: In the immunoSEQ data, sequences were junction-only and lacked quality scores, so filtering differed. Assay: immunoSEQ multiplex PCR; the TCRdb copy retains only in-frame clones and omits some. V, J and clone size are those of that table, while D and trimming were read from the DNA. Of roughly 2,500,000 clones listed, over 85% were seen once; the top ten hold around 0.37%.

The chain combines TRBV5-4 with TRBJ1-1; the D is unclear. The sequenced material came from naive CD4+ T cells from PBMCs. Subset specified: CD45RA+ positively selected. This TCR was sampled from a man between 18 and 29 years old in good health. Some clones in this sample may be carry-over from other donors' samples. The CDR3 DNA follows: TGTGCCAGCAGCTTAGGACCACCGAACACTGAAGCTTTCTTT. The encoded protein is CASSLGPPNTEAFF. The whole variable domain, remainder taken from reference TRBV5-4 and TRBJ1-1, is ETGVTQSPTHLIKTRGQQVTLRCSSQSGHNTVSWYQQALGQGPQFIFQYYREEENGRGNFPPRFSGLQFPNYSSELNVNALELDDSALYLCASSLGPPNTEAFFGQGTRLTVV.